This is a list of T cell receptor beta chains from one sample in a study of identical twins. Each CDR3 protein gets one entry after TCRdb re-called the 5' RACE reads with MiXCR. The table includes roughly 700,000 distinct CDR3 sequences, 8.5% to 9% detected once. These sequences were also reported in another study, on yellow fever vaccine responses in identical twins.

The sample taken for sequencing was PBMCs. The receptor source for this set is a young woman in good health. Both conserved end residues are part of each CDR3. A D gene is named only where the DNA matches it firmly. Not all rows give a size; the values are once, few, many and, for expanded clones, a class.

>many|NA|15|TRBV5-1|TRBJ2-5
TGCGCCAGCAGCTTTGGAGACAGTCGGTCCGAGACCCAGTACTTC
CASSFGDSRSETQYF
>NA|NA|16|TRBV6-5|TRBJ2-6
TGTGCCAGCAGTTACACCGCAGGGCCTGGGGCCAACGTCCTGACTTTC
CASSYTAGPGANVLTF
>many|NA|14|TRBV10-1|TRBJ2-7
TGCGCCAGCAGTGAGTCGTGGGGATCCTACGAGCAGTACTTC
CASSESWGSYEQYF
>many|NA|14|TRBV13|TRBJ1-2
TGTGCCAGCAGCTTAGGAACTGGACAGTATGGCTACACCTTC
CASSLGTGQYGYTF
>NA|TRBD1|15|TRBV5-1|TRBJ2-5
TGCGCCAGCAGCTTCGAGACAGGGCCTGGAGAGACCCAGTACTTC
CASSFETGPGETQYF
>few|NA|16|TRBV28|TRBJ2-2
TGTGCCAGCAGCTCCCAGCGGGTGCCGAACACCGGGGAGCTGTTTTTT
CASSSQRVPNTGELFF
>many|NA|12|TRBV20-1|TRBJ2-1
TGCAGTGCTAGAGGGTCCTCCGAGGGGCAGTTCTTC
CSARGSSEGQFF
>few|NA|17|TRBV6-2/TRBV6-3|TRBJ2-3
TGTGCCAGCGGTAAGACCGGGTCCAAAGGAGTGACAGATACGCAGTATTTT
CASGKTGSKGVTDTQYF
>few|TRBD1|14|TRBV20-1|TRBJ2-7
TGCAGTGCTAGAGGGACAGGATCTCCCTACGAGCAGTACTTC
CSARGTGSPYEQYF
>NA|TRBD1|15|TRBV12-3/TRBV12-4|TRBJ2-7
TGTGCCAGCAGTCTATGGACAGGGAGCTCCTACGAGCAGTACTTC
CASSLWTGSSYEQYF
>NA|TRBD1|14|TRBV7-2|TRBJ2-5
TGTGCCAGCAGCCCAAGACAGGGTGCAGAGACCCAGTACTTC
CASSPRQGAETQYF
>few|TRBD1|13|TRBV12-3/TRBV12-4|TRBJ2-7
TGTGCCAGCAGTTTGGGGGCAGGGGGCGAGCAGTACTTC
CASSLGAGGEQYF
>many|NA|12|TRBV29-1|TRBJ1-2
TGCAGCGTTGGTGAAACTAACTATGGCTACACCTTC
CSVGETNYGYTF
>few|TRBD1|15|TRBV28|TRBJ2-1
TGTGCCAGCAGTGCACCGGGACAGGGACCCCGTGAGCAGTTCTTC
CASSAPGQGPREQFF
>NA|TRBD1|15|TRBV9|TRBJ2-7
TGTGCCAGCAGCGTGGGACAGACTTCAGCCTACGAGCAGTACTTC
CASSVGQTSAYEQYF
>many|TRBD1|17|TRBV6-5|TRBJ1-2
TGTGCCAGCAGTTACTCGCGCCCTGGGACAGGGTTGTATGGCTACACCTTC
CASSYSRPGTGLYGYTF
>many|NA|15|TRBV5-1|TRBJ2-1
TGCGCCAGCAGCTTGGCCTCGCAGGTTTACAATGAGCAGTTCTTC
CASSLASQVYNEQFF
>few|NA|15|TRBV4-1|TRBJ2-7
TGCGCCAGCAGCTTCAGGATAGCGGCATCCTACGAGCAGTACTTC
CASSFRIAASYEQYF
>few|NA|14|TRBV25-1|TRBJ2-7
TGTGCCAGCAGTGATTCACAGATCTCCTACGAGCAGTACTTC
CASSDSQISYEQYF
>few|NA|13|TRBV7-9|TRBJ2-2
TGTGCCAGCATTAGAGAGAACACCGGGGAGCTGTTTTTT
CASIRENTGELFF
>many|TRBD1|14|TRBV29-1|TRBJ2-2
TGCAGCGTTCAGGGACAGGGGGACACCGGGGAGCTGTTTTTT
CSVQGQGDTGELFF
>many|NA|12|TRBV5-6|TRBJ2-7
TGTGCCAGCAGCGTGACAGGTTACGAGCAGTACTTC
CASSVTGYEQYF
>few|TRBD1|14|TRBV7-9|TRBJ2-1
TGTGCCAGCAGCTTAGGGGGACAGATCAATGAGCAGTTCTTC
CASSLGGQINEQFF
>NA|TRBD2|14|TRBV7-8|TRBJ2-1
TGTGCCAGCTCGGCGGCGGGAGGAGGCGATGAGCAGTTCTTC
CASSAAGGGDEQFF
>many|TRBD1|14|TRBV6-4|TRBJ2-7
TGTGCCAGTCCCCGGGACAGGGACCCCTACGAGCAGTACTTC
CASPRDRDPYEQYF
>NA|NA|16|TRBV7-2|TRBJ2-5
TGTGCCAGCAGCTTAGTGCGGAAGTGGAGGGCAGAGACCCAGTACTTC
CASSLVRKWRAETQYF
>NA|NA|18|TRBV3-1|TRBJ2-3
TGTGCCAGCAGCCAAGAACCAGGGCTACCCTCCCGCGCAGATACGCAGTATTTT
CASSQEPGLPSRADTQYF
>many|NA|15|TRBV6-5|TRBJ1-5
TGTGCCAGCAGTTACTCGAGACAGGGCAATCAGCCCCAGCATTTT
CASSYSRQGNQPQHF
>many|NA|14|TRBV4-3|TRBJ2-3
TGCGCCAGCAGCCAAGATTCGGGGACAGATACGCAGTATTTT
CASSQDSGTDTQYF
>few|NA|17|TRBV7-9|TRBJ2-1
TGTGCCAGCAGCGCCCTTCCGACAGGGAGGTTTTACAATGAGCAGTTCTTC
CASSALPTGRFYNEQFF
>NA|NA|18|TRBV27|TRBJ1-4
TGTGCCAGCAGTTTATCTCCCCACCCGGCCGCAACTAATGAAAAACTGTTTTTT
CASSLSPHPAATNEKLFF
>few|TRBD1|14|TRBV5-1|TRBJ1-1
TGCGCCAGCAGTAAAACAACAGGGGGCACTGAAGCTTTCTTT
CASSKTTGGTEAFF
>NA|NA|14|TRBV12-3/TRBV12-4|TRBJ2-7
TGTGCCAGCAGGCCGGACAGCTCCTCCTACGAGCAGTACTTC
CASRPDSSSYEQYF
>many|TRBD1|18|TRBV5-5|TRBJ2-7
TGTGCCAGCAGCTTGAGTCCCGACCCGGGACAGCGGTCCTACGAGCAGTACTTC
CASSLSPDPGQRSYEQYF
>NA|NA|10|TRBV7-2|TRBJ1-5
TGTGCCAGCAGCAATCAGCCCCAGCATTTT
CASSNQPQHF
>few|TRBD1|15|TRBV7-9|TRBJ2-7
TGTGCCAGCAGCTTAGCCTTCGACAGGGGCCACGAGCAGTACTTC
CASSLAFDRGHEQYF
>NA|NA|19|TRBV21-1|TRBJ2-1
TGTGCCAGCAGCAAAGTCGCCTATGCCACTAGCGGCTCCTACAATGAGCATTTCTTC
CASSKVAYATSGSYNEHFF
>NA|TRBD2|15|TRBV4-3|TRBJ2-1
TGCGCCAGCAGCCAATGGCTAGCGGGAGTCGATGAGCAGTTCTTC
CASSQWLAGVDEQFF
>few|NA|18|TRBV6-4|TRBJ2-7
TGTGCCAGCAGTGTTCGGGTCGGGTGTAAGACTAGTTCCTACGAGCAGTACTTC
CASSVRVGCKTSSYEQYF
>many|TRBD2|16|TRBV5-1|TRBJ2-3
TGCGCCAGCAGGGTAGCGGGGGGGCCGGGCACAGATACGCAGTATTTT
CASRVAGGPGTDTQYF
>NA|TRBD2|17|TRBV5-1|TRBJ2-3
TGCGCCAGCAGCTTTGGTTCCAGTTTCGGGGGGTTAGATACGCAGTATTTT
CASSFGSSFGGLDTQYF
>many|TRBD1|11|TRBV11-1|TRBJ1-1
TGTGCCAGCAGAGCGACAGGGAGGGCTTTCTTT
CASRATGRAFF
>few|NA|14|TRBV7-2|TRBJ2-1
TGTGCCAGCAGCCCCCAGGGACGGCTCGGGGAGCAGTTCTTC
CASSPQGRLGEQFF
>many|TRBD2|15|TRBV5-1|TRBJ2-1
TGCGCCAGCAGTCGTCGACTAGCGGATTACAATGAGCAGTTCTTC
CASSRRLADYNEQFF
>many|TRBD2|16|TRBV29-1|TRBJ2-2
TGCAGCGTTGAAGGGCAGGCTAGCGGGAACACCGGGGAGCTGTTTTTT
CSVEGQASGNTGELFF
>few|TRBD1|16|TRBV19|TRBJ2-1
TGTGCCAGTAGTGCTCTGCCCCGGGACAGACTCAGTGAGCAGTTCTTC
CASSALPRDRLSEQFF
>NA|TRBD1|15|TRBV6-2/TRBV6-3|TRBJ1-6
TGTGCCAGCAGTCCCTCCGGGACAGGAAATTCACCCCTCCACTTT
CASSPSGTGNSPLHF
>NA|NA|15|TRBV12-3/TRBV12-4|TRBJ1-5
TGTGCCAGCAGCCGGGAGCTCAATAGCAATCAGCCCCAGCATTTT
CASSRELNSNQPQHF
>few|TRBD1|11|TRBV10-3|TRBJ2-7
TGTGCCATCAGTGCAGGGGGCGGCCAGTACTTC
CAISAGGGQYF
>few|NA|15|TRBV11-1|TRBJ2-2
TGTGCCAGCAGCTTGGGACACCTCAACACCGGGGAGCTGTTTTTT
CASSLGHLNTGELFF